The 2 T cell receptor beta chains in this list originate from one sample, sequenced in a study of blood T cells in healthy people across ages (dated by TCRdb to between 2014 and 2016). Library preparation was by 5' RACE. Sequenced on an Illumina HiSeq 2500. A second PCR of about 6 to 11 cycles was run with a J-beta primer mix and a sample-barcoded 5' primer. TCRdb reran the public reads through fastp at Q25 and MiXCR, keeping productive beta chains. Identical CDR3 protein sequences are pooled into one entry, listed with their most common genes and DNA. The sample yields approximately 760,000 distinct CDR3 sequences; approximately 25% were counted once. Together, the top ten hold more than 8.5% of the sample. These data are also associated with another study on T cells of mothers and their children.

Sequenced sample: blood. The receptors originated from a boy aged 5-17 years in good health.

The DNA of the CDR3 is TGTGCCAGCAGCGTAGCTGGGACAGGGTTTTACAATGAGCAGTTCTTC. This codes for CASSVAGTGFYNEQFF. V and J are TRBV9 and TRBJ2-1; 9 bases map to TRBD1. V was clipped by 0 bases and J by 4 bases; unmatched bases: 5. This CDR3 has 16 residues. CDR1 SGDLS and CDR2 YYNGEE come from the germline V gene.

Only one count was recorded for this clonotype. The chain has TRBV7-9 and TRBJ2-3; D not certain. This CDR3 has 16 residues. V gave up 7 bases and J gave up 4 bases, with 21 bases separating them. CDR1 is SEHNR, CDR2 FQNEAQ, per germline (reference sequence). For the CDR3, the DNA is TGTGCCAGCATACTCTCGGCTGGTTATCCTCCAGATACGCAGTATTTT. Protein product: CASILSAGYPPDTQYF.